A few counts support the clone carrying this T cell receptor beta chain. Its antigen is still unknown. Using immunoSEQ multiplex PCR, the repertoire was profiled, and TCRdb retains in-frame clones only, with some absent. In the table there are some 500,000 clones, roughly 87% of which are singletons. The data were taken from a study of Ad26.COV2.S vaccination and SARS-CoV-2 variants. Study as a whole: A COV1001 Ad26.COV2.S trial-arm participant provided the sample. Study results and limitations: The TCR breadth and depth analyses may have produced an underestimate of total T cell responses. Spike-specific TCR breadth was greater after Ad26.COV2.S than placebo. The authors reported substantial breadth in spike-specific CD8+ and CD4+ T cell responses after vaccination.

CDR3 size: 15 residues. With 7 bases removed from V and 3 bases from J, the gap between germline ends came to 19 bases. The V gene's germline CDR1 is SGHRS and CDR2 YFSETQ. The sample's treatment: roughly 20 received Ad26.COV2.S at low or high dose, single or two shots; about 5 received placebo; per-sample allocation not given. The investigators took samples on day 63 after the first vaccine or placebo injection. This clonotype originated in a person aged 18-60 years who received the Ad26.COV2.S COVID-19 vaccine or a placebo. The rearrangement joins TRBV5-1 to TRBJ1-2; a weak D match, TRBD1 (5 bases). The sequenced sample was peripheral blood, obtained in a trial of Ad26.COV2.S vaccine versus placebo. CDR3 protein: CASSTGRDQDYGYTF. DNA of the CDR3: TGCGCCAGCTCAACGGGTCGGGACCAAGACTATGGCTACACCTTC.